The present T cell receptor beta chain was sequenced within a study of CD8+ T cells in alopecia areata. On the study more broadly: The graft donors were approximately 6-12-month-old C3H/HeJ mice with spontaneous alopecia, and their skin went to approximately 7-11-week-old female C3H/HeJ mice. Broader study findings: Besides other cells, scalp samples also yield sequences of resident alphabeta T cells from normal skin. For lesional scalp, especially alopecia totalis/universalis, clonality was higher than in normal scalp. Between patients, shared TCR sequences were less clear than in mice. This was possibly due in part to HLA diversity in the patient population.

cDNA serving as the sequencing template came from extracted, reverse transcribed RNA. Profiling relied on immunoSEQ multiplex PCR, and the TCRdb table lists in-frame clones only, not all of them. The sample has approximately 19,000 clones, none seen only once; the top ten hold roughly 29%. Cutaneous lymph node cells were pooled, and they were sorted using CD4, CD8alpha, NKG2D, NKG2ACE and other markers. The CDR3 loop spans 14 amino acids. Between the trimmed V and J ends, which lost 0 bases and 0 bases, there was a span of 7 bases. Germline CDR1 and CDR2: SGHSN and HYEKVE. This clone occurred a few times. Its target is not known. Gene names are the mouse ones. The read terminates 4 residues ahead of where the CDR3 ends, so the germline J gene completes it.

Sequencing input: CD8+ T cells sorted from a lymph node. V is TRBV12-1 and J is TRBJ1-2; D may be TRBD1 (6 bases). This receptor was identified in a C3H/HeJ mouse with alopecia areata. MHC haplotype of the strain: H2-k. The chain's CDR3 is CASSLGTTNSDYTF. The covered CDR3 bases are TGTGCCAGCTCTCTCGGGACAACAAACTCC.